The sequence of this T cell receptor (beta chain) was determined in a study of blood T cells in healthy people across ages. Study results and caveats: One million T cells yielded diversity estimates that were considered underestimates. Observed TCR beta diversity per million T cells went down as age went up. This fall followed a roughly linear course with age.

Note on this clonotype: Its antigen remains unidentified.

A J-beta primer mix and a sample-barcoded 5' primer were used in a second PCR of about 7 to 12 cycles. A 12-random-nucleotide template-switch adaptor tagged each cDNA molecule. Sequencing recovered at least 3 million CDR3-containing paired-end reads from each sample. TCRdb called the 5' RACE reads again in MiXCR, with one record for every CDR3 protein. This repertoire shows about 940,000 distinct CDR3 sequences, about 48% found once; its top ten account for 13%. The CDR3 has 15 residues. CDR1 MNHEY and CDR2 SVGAGI come from the germline V gene. Trimming at V came to 6 bases and at J to 4 bases, leaving 8 bases not matched to a gene.

This TCR was recovered from a man in his thirties or forties in good health. Sequenced input: blood. The rearrangement joins TRBV6-5 to TRBJ2-7; TRBD1 matches 11 bases. The CDR3 spells CASRRTGQGVYEQYF. Written as DNA, the CDR3 is TGTGCCAGCAGGCGCACGGGACAGGGGGTTTACGAGCAGTACTTC.